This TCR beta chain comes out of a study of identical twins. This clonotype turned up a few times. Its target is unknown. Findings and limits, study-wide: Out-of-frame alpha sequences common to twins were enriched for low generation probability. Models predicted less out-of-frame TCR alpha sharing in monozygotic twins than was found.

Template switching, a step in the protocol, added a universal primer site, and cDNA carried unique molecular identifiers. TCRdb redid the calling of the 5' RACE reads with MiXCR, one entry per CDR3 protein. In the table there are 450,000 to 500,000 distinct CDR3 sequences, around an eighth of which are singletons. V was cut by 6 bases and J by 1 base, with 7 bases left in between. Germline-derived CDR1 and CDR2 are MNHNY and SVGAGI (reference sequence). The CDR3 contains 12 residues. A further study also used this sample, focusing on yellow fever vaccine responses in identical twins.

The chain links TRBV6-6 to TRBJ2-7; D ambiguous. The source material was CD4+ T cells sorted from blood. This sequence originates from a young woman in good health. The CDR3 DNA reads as TGTGCCAGCAGGTTGTTTTCCTACGAGCAGTACTTC. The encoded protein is CASRLFSYEQYF.